The TCR beta chain under discussion was sequenced for a study of regulatory T cells in long-lasting Graves disease. Notes on the study in general: It was in persistent disease that TRBV28, TRBJ1-2 and TRBJ2-5 were favored.

The time point was: persistent/refractory GD, antithyroid drugs over 5 years with positive TRAb. After RNA was extracted from PBMCs, the TCR library was made from it. Investigators report Graves' disease was diagnosed under American Thyroid Association guidelines. To make TCR beta libraries, researchers used iRepertoire HTBI primers and Arm-PCR of CDR3 regions. Study processing details: In the combined samples, under 80 TRBV and 14 to 15 TRBJ segments were identified. TCRdb fed the multiplex PCR reads into MiXCR, producing one record per CDR3 protein. For this entry, the V and J calls and clone size follow TCRdb and not the study's own pipeline. Among 650,000 to 700,000 distinct CDR3 sequences listed, about 30% were seen once. Between the trimmed V and J ends, which lost 4 bases and 4 bases, there was a span of 13 bases. This CDR3 is 13 amino acids long. The germline V gene encodes CDR1 GTSNPN and CDR2 SVGIG (reference sequence).

Concerning this clonotype itself: Its antigen is not identified.

The sample was peripheral blood mononuclear cells (PBMCs), taken when the disease was refractory, from a patient treated with antithyroid drugs. The chain recombines TRBV30 with TRBJ1-1; the D gene is possibly TRBD1 (6 bases). The sequence came from a female donor with Graves disease. CDR3 bases: TGTGCCTGGATAAAGAACAGGGCCACTGAAGCTTTCTTT. Translating gives CAWIKNRATEAFF.